What follows are 15 T cell receptor beta chains derived from one specimen sequenced in a study of cytomegalovirus exposure and HLA in healthy donors (dated by TCRdb to about 2017). To prepare the library, the immunoSEQ multiplex PCR assay was applied. For the multiplex PCR, a mixture combining 60 forward primers for TCR Vbeta segments and 13 reverse primers for TCR Jbeta segments was used. TCRdb provides this immuneACCESS table in a form limited to in-frame rearrangements. Some clones are lacking; in checked studies, under half of them reflect an unresolved V gene, and why the rest are absent is not known. This sample holds approximately 160,000 clones; 65% to 85% were observed only once. Of the sample, around 3% is held by the ten largest clones. Specimen: PBMCs. Receptors were obtained from a woman in her forties or fifties in good health and CMV-seropositive.

The chain joins TRBV5-1 to TRBJ2-5; D remains ambiguous. CDR3 length equals 14 residues. Germline V CDR1 and CDR2: SGHRS, YFSETQ. Trimming cost V 2 bases and J 2 bases, with 10 bases left between them. CDR3 region: CASSLSEIQETQYF. In DNA, the CDR3 is TGCGCCAGCAGCTTAAGTGAGATTCAAGAGACCCAGTACTTC.

CDR3: CAWGSWGTGNEKLFF. The CDR3 nucleotides read TGTGCCTGGGGATCTTGGGGGACAGGGAACGAAAAACTGTTTTTT. V gene TRBV30 combines with J gene TRBJ1-4; 9 bases align to TRBD1. Trimming took 5 bases from V and 8 from J; bases not matched to a gene: 12. Germline CDR1 and CDR2: GTSNPN and SVGIG (reference sequence). The CDR3 has 15 amino acids.

The rearrangement uses TRBV6-1 and TRBJ1-5, with 8 bases matching TRBD1. Germline loops: CDR1 MNHNS, CDR2 SASEGT. Losses at the gene ends were 7 bases for V and 7 bases for J; bases not matched to a gene: 6. The CDR3 is 13 amino acids. CDR3 sequence reads: CASTGGAGQPQHF. In nucleotides, the CDR3 is TGTGCCAGCACAGGGGGCGCCGGGCAGCCCCAGCATTTT.

The chain couples TRBV15 to TRBJ1-2; TRBD1 might be the D (5 bases). This CDR3 region has 15 residues. The V and J ends lost 1 base and 5 bases respectively, with 14 bases between them. Germline assignment: CDR1 LNHNV and CDR2 YYDKDF (reference sequence). The CDR3 protein is CATSRGHGQGYGYTF. The CDR3 nucleotides read TGTGCCACCAGCAGAGGTCACGGGCAGGGATATGGCTACACCTTC.

The V gene is TRBV2, the J gene TRBJ2-7, with 7 bases lining up with TRBD1. Germline V gene lookup returns CDR1 SNHLY and CDR2 FYNNEI. After removal of 5 bases from V and 6 bases from J, the junction contained 4 bases not matched to a gene. CDR3 length: 12 amino acids. Written as DNA, the CDR3 is TGTGCCAGCAGTCCGACAGGGCGCGAGCAGTACTTC. Its translation: CASSPTGREQYF.

This clone was recorded once. The chain has TRBV2 and TRBJ2-3; D might be TRBD2 (5 bases). CDR3 length: 16 amino acids. Germline-derived CDR1 and CDR2 are SNHLY and FYNNEI. Trimming took 3 bases from V and 4 from J, leaving 17 bases between them. The CDR3: CASSDAGLQAPDTQYF. CDR3 coding DNA: TGTGCCAGCAGTGATGCCGGACTTCAAGCTCCAGATACGCAGTATTTT.

The V and J genes are TRBV27 and TRBJ1-1; TRBD1 is a possible D gene (6 bases). Trimming took off 0 bases at V and 4 bases at J, with 9 bases between the two ends. This CDR3 has 14 residues. Germline lookup yields CDR1 MNHEY and CDR2 SMNVEV (reference sequence). The CDR3 spells CASSLSRGGTEAFF. Written as DNA, the CDR3 is TGTGCCAGCAGTTTATCCAGGGGTGGCACTGAAGCTTTCTTT.

This chain connects TRBV5-1 to TRBJ1-3, with 7 bases identical to TRBD1. The CDR3 loop spans 16 amino acids. The germline CDR1 and CDR2 sequences are SGHRS and YFSETQ. Trimming cost V 0 bases and J 1 base; bases outside gene matches: 4. The CDR3, as DNA: TGCGCCAGCAGCTTGGCGGGACAGCTATCTGGAAACACCATATATTTT. Translating it yields CASSLAGQLSGNTIYF. The full variable domain, rest sourced from reference TRBV5-1 and TRBJ1-3, is KAGVTQTPRYLIKTRGQQVTLSCSPISGHRSVSWYQQTPGQGLQFLFEYFSETQRNKGNFPGRFSGRQFSNSRSEMNVSTLELGDSALYLCASSLAGQLSGNTIYFGEGSWLTVV.

The J gene is TRBJ2-7, the V gene TRBV18; D is unclear. The CDR3 consists of 13 residues. Trimming stripped 3 bases from V and 3 bases from J, with 9 bases between. CDR1 KGHSH and CDR2 LQKENI come from the germline V gene. CDR3 sequence (DNA): TGTGCCAGCTCACCTACTTACGACTACGAGCAGTACTTC. This sequence encodes CASSPTYDYEQYF.

This sequence joins TRBV27 and TRBJ1-1; perhaps TRBD1 as D (5 bases). Germline CDR1 MNHEY, CDR2 SMNVEV (reference sequence). The CDR3 consists of 14 residues. Trimming cost V 2 bases and J 10 bases, with 17 bases left between them. This CDR3 is CASSLRRQRGAAFF. The CDR3 DNA reads as TGTGCCAGCAGTTTAAGACGACAGCGAGGAGCAGCTTTCTTT.

The chain is built from TRBV27 and TRBJ2-2, with TRBD1 as a possible D gene (5 bases). V shed 3 bases and J shed 7 bases, with 9 bases lying between them. The germline V gene encodes CDR1 MNHEY and CDR2 SMNVEV (reference sequence). The CDR3 totals 13 residues. The CDR3 protein is CASSFGRDGELFF. DNA for the CDR3: TGTGCCAGCAGTTTTGGCAGGGACGGGGAGCTGTTTTTT.

This chain connects TRBV5-6 to TRBJ2-6, with a tentative D call TRBD1 (6 bases). The germline V gene has CDR1 SGHDT and CDR2 YYEEEE. Trimming left V 3 bases short and J 0 bases short, with 13 bases between. This CDR3 spans 17 amino acids. The DNA of the CDR3 is TGTGCCAGCAGCTCGGTAGGACAGAGCTCTGGGGCCAACGTCCTGACTTTC. This encodes CASSSVGQSSGANVLTF.

This rearrangement joins TRBV5-6 to TRBJ2-7; D call uncertain. This CDR3 is 14 amino acids long. Trimming removed 2 bases from V and 2 bases from J, with 11 bases in between. Germline CDR1 is SGHDT and CDR2 is YYEEEE. The CDR3 here is CASSLLFGAYEQYF. The CDR3 nucleotides are TGTGCCAGCAGCTTATTGTTCGGTGCCTACGAGCAGTACTTC.

The chain links TRBV7-8 to TRBJ1-2; D is uncertain. V was clipped by 2 bases and J by 4 bases, with 14 bases between them. Germline V lookup: CDR1 SGHVS, CDR2 FQNEAQ. The CDR3 covers 15 residues. In DNA form, the CDR3 reads TGTGCCAGCAGCTTAAATGTGGCCAGTGGCTATGGCTACACCTTC. Amino acid sequence: CASSLNVASGYGYTF.

This clone was picked up a small number of times. CDR3 bases: TGCGCCAGCAGCCAAATCGAGCGTGAGGGGGTCACAGATACGCAGTATTTT. This gives the protein CASSQIEREGVTDTQYF. The chain employs TRBV4-1 and TRBJ2-3; D perhaps matches TRBD1 (6 bases). V lost 2 bases and J 2 bases, leaving 17 bases between the germline ends. The CDR3 covers 17 residues. The germline CDR1 and CDR2 sequences are MGHRA and YSYEKL.